The entry below gives a single T cell receptor (beta chain) sequence along with its context. Its antigen remains undetermined. Base qualities were left out, and no much larger clone turns up one base away. High-throughput TCR beta sequencing profiled peripheral blood CD8+ and CD4+ T cells from healthy donors, Susac syndrome patients and multiple sclerosis patients. The multiple sclerosis controls were treatment-naive patients who had stable or active relapsing-remitting disease and met the revised McDonald criteria. CD8+ TEMRA cells were enriched by FACS, while bulk CD8+ and CD4+ T cells were purified by magnetic negative isolation. Blood was collected in EDTA tubes and processed within 24 hours, with PBMCs isolated through density gradient centrifugation. PBMCs intended for TCR sequencing were cryopreserved in liquid nitrogen and were subsequently thawed in a 37 degrees C water bath. The sorted or isolated CD4+, CD8+ and CD8+ TEMRA cells had a purity of 90% or higher.

This sample was taken from a study of CD8 T cells in Susac syndrome (dated by TCRdb to the late 2010s). At the level of the whole study: Whether CD8+ T cell activation and differentiation in Susac syndrome was antigen driven was tested using repertoire sequencing. The clonality of the CD8+ T cell repertoire was compared across approximately 11 healthy donors, some 14 Susac syndrome patients and under 18 multiple sclerosis patients.

Unmatched junction bases come to 7, with V trimmed by 1 base and J by 4 bases. CDR3 length: 16 amino acids, cysteine to phenylalanine. The retained sequence is limited to the CDR3, 48 bases, with the frame set at the first base. The germline V gene gives CDR1 as MNHNS and CDR2 as SASEGT. What the work shows at the level of the full study, not this receptor alone: The number of individuals in the TCR sequencing and HLA analysis was recognized as being relatively small.

RNA was extracted using the RNeasy kit, and 0.5 to 1 microgram was reverse transcribed with random hexamers. The immunoSEQ multiplex PCR assay, which covers 54 Vbeta and 13 Jbeta segments, was used to amplify TCR beta CDR3 regions. To correct PCR amplification bias, a synthetic template baseline was used for both primer optimization and computational correction. As for how the authors treated the data: Reads were annotated to V, D and J genes per IMGT and analyzed with immunoSEQ Analyzer, keeping only productive sequences. Clonality was computed as one minus Shannon entropy normalized by log2 of the number of productive unique sequences. For each patient and control, public and private clones were evaluated within the 100 most prevalent clones. Susac-specific clones were defined as absent from healthy and MS cohorts, approximately 1,000 published viral clones and other ImmuneACCESS disease sequences. Using fastp at Q25 and MiXCR, TCRdb reprocessed the public reads and kept productive beta chains. When rows share a CDR3 protein, they turn into one entry using the most common DNA and genes. V and J calls and clone size were set by TCRdb, not the authors. In all, the sample holds 400,000 or so distinct CDR3 sequences, and around 83% of those were seen once. The ten largest make up around 0.12% of the sample.

The chain is made from TRBV6-1 and TRBJ2-1; TRBD2 agrees with 7 junctional bases. The TCR comes from a human donor with multiple sclerosis. Material for sequencing was CD8+ T cells from PBMCs. CDR3 loop: CASSEDGGGAYNEQFF. DNA sequence: TGTGCCAGCAGTGAAGACGGCGGGGGAGCATACAATGAGCAGTTCTTC.